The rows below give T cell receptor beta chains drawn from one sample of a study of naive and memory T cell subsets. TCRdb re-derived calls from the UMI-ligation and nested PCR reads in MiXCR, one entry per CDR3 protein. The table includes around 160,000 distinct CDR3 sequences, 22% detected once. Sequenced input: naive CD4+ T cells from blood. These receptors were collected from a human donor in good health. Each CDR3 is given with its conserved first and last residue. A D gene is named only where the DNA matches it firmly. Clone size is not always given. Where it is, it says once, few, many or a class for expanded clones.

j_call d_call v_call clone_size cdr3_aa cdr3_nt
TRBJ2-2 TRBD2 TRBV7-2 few CASSYPGLAGENRPNTGELFF TGTGCCAGCAGCTACCCGGGACTAGCGGGAGAGAATCGACCGAACACCGGGGAGCTGTTTTTT
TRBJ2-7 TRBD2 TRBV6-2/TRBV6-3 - CASSWGGSPHEQYF TGTGCCAGCAGTTGGGGCGGGAGCCCCCACGAGCAGTACTTC
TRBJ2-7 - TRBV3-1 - CASSRPGQTYEQYF TGTGCCAGCAGCCGGCCGGGACAAACCTACGAGCAGTACTTC
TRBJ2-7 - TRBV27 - CASSGAGTYSYEQYF TGTGCCAGCAGTGGGGCAGGGACTTACTCCTACGAGCAGTACTTC
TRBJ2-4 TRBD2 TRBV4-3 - CASSQVILGGNIQYF TGCGCCAGCAGCCAAGTAATTCTGGGAGGGAACATTCAGTACTTC
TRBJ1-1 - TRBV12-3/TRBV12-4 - CASGDTGGGAGTEAFF TGTGCCAGCGGGGACACAGGCGGGGGCGCCGGTACTGAAGCTTTCTTT
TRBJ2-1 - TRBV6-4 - CASSRDSAERQFF TGTGCCAGCAGCCGGGACTCGGCCGAGCGGCAGTTCTTC
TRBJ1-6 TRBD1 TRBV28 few CASSSTGQGYSPLHF TGTGCCAGCAGTTCCACGGGACAGGGGTATTCACCCCTCCACTTT
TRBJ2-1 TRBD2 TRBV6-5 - CASSDLLSGDLMYEQFF TGTGCCAGCAGCGACCTTTTAAGCGGGGACCTTATGTATGAGCAGTTCTTC
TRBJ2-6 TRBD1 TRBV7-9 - CASSHRGATLSGANVLTF TGTGCCAGCAGCCACAGGGGGGCGACGTTGTCTGGGGCCAACGTCCTGACTTTC
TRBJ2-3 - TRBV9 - CASSVQGTDTQYF TGTGCCAGCAGCGTCCAGGGTACAGATACGCAGTATTTT
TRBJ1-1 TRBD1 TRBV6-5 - CASTVGSGTGGVGGAFF TGTGCCAGCACCGTAGGGTCCGGGACAGGGGGCGTCGGCGGAGCTTTCTTT
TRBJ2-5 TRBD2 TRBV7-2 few CASSYHRLASTPLETQYF TGTGCCAGCAGCTACCATCGACTAGCGTCGACGCCGTTGGAGACCCAGTACTTC
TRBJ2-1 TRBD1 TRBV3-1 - CASSLGQGSYNEQFF TGTGCCAGCAGCCTGGGACAGGGATCCTACAATGAGCAGTTCTTC
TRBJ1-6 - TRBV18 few CASSSAPTGTNSPLHF TGTGCCAGCTCATCCGCTCCGACTGGGACTAATTCACCCCTCCACTTT
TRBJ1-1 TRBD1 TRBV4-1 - CATSGGVGTEAFF TGCGCCACCTCAGGGGGCGTGGGCACTGAAGCTTTCTTT
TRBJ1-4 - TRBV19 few CASSPANEKLFF TGTGCCAGTAGCCCGGCTAATGAAAAACTGTTTTTT
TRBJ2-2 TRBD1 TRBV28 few CASSDRVLGGELFF TGTGCCAGCAGTGACAGGGTCCTCGGCGGGGAGCTGTTTTTT
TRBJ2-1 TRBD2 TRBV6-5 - CASSSPRGRVTFDNEQFF TGTGCCAGCAGTTCCCCCCGGGGGAGGGTTACATTCGACAATGAGCAGTTCTTC
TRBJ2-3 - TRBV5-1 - CASSLAGGRGVQDTQYF TGCGCCAGCAGCTTGGCCGGGGGCAGGGGAGTTCAAGATACGCAGTATTTT
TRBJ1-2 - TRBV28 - CASSPPSPHRVKSGYTF TGTGCCAGCAGCCCCCCGTCCCCACACAGGGTCAAATCGGGCTACACCTTC
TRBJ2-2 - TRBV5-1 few CASSYQGPGELFF TGCGCCAGCAGCTACCAGGGACCCGGGGAGCTGTTTTTT
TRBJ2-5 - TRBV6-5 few CASSITGTPSRTQYF TGTGCCAGCAGTATTACCGGGACACCCTCAAGGACCCAGTACTTC
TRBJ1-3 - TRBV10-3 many CAISEPGSSQNTIYF TGTGCCATCAGTGAACCAGGGTCATCCCAAAACACCATATATTTT
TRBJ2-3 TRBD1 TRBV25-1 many CASSGVRGRPDTQYF TGTGCCAGCAGTGGCGTGAGGGGGCGACCAGATACGCAGTATTTT
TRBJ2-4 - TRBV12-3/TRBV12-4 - CASSYGTAKNIQYF TGTGCCAGCAGTTACGGGACAGCCAAAAACATTCAGTACTTC